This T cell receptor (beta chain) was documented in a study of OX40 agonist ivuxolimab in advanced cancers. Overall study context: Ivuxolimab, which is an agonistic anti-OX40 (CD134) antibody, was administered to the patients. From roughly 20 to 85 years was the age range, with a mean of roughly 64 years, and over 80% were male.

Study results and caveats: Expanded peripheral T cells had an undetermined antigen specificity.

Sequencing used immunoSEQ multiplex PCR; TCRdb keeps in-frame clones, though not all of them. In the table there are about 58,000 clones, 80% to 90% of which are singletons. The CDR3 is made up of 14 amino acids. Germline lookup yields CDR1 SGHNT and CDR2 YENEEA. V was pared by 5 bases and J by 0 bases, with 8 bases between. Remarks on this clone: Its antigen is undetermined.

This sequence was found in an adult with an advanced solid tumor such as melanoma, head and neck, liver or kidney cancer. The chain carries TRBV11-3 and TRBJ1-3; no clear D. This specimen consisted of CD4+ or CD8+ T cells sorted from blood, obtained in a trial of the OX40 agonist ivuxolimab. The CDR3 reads CASSDRSSGNTIYF. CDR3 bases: TGTGCCAGCAGCGACCGTAGCTCTGGAAACACCATATATTTT.